These 28 T cell receptor beta chains originate from one sample sequenced in a study of glioma-infiltrating T cells after dendritic cell vaccination. Measured with immunoSEQ multiplex PCR; TCRdb has only the in-frame clones, and not every one. The data show 95,000 or so clones, with approximately 81% seen just once and roughly 2.9% held by the top ten. Material: blood, obtained before dendritic cell vaccination. The receptors were sampled from a human donor with glioblastoma.

J is TRBJ2-2 and V is TRBV10-2; D not resolved. V lost 3 bases and J 6 bases, leaving 8 bases between the germline ends. The germline V gene has CDR1 WSHSY and CDR2 SAAADI. This CDR3 region has 13 residues. CDR3 protein: CASSDGFSGELFF. The CDR3 bases are TGCGCCAGCAGTGATGGCTTCTCCGGGGAGCTGTTTTTT.

The chain combines TRBV19 with TRBJ1-5, with a weak D call TRBD1 (5 bases). V shed 3 bases and J shed 3 bases, with 12 bases lying between them. CDR3 size: 15 residues. Looked up from germline, CDR1 is LNHDA and CDR2 is SQIVND (reference sequence). The CDR3 DNA reads as TGTGCCAGTAGTATCGAAGGGGCTTTCAATCAGCCCCAGCATTTT. Translation: CASSIEGAFNQPQHF.

On this clone itself: Different DNA sequences within this sample yield the same CDR3. V and J are TRBV7-2 and TRBJ1-1; D uncertain. The CDR3 is 13 amino acids. V gave up 3 bases and J gave up 1 base, with 6 bases separating them. Germline loops: CDR1 SGHTA, CDR2 FQGNSA. This CDR3 reads CASSFVWNTEAFF. The CDR3 nucleotides read TGTGCCAGCAGCTTCGTATGGAACACTGAAGCTTTCTTT. The full variable domain, completed using reference TRBV7-2 and TRBJ1-1, is GAGVSQSPSNKVTEKGKDVELRCDPISGHTALYWYRQSLGQGLEFLIYFQGNSAPDKSGLPSDRFSAERTGGSVSTLTIQRTQQEDSAVYLCASSFVWNTEAFFGQGTRLTVV.

The chain recombines TRBV5-1 with TRBJ1-1; TRBD1 might be the D (6 bases). The CDR3 runs 14 residues. Trimming left V 0 bases short and J 5 bases short, with 11 bases between. Germline loops: CDR1 SGHRS, CDR2 YFSETQ. CDR3: CASSLETGRTEAFF. The CDR3 coding sequence is TGCGCCAGCAGCTTGGAAACAGGGCGGACTGAAGCTTTCTTT.

The V call is TRBV4-2, the J call TRBJ1-4; TRBD1 matches at 9 bases. The germline CDR1 and CDR2 sequences are LGHNA and YNFKEQ. This CDR3 is built from 13 residues. The V segment lost 6 bases and the J segment 15 bases; nucleotides outside the gene matches: 11. This CDR3 is CASRRRAGQGMFF. For the CDR3, the DNA is TGTGCCAGCAGGCGGCGGGCGGGACAGGGTATGTTTTTT.

The chain carries TRBV6-1 and TRBJ2-7; 8 positions match TRBD1. CDR3 length: 14 amino acids. J gave up 2 bases and V 7 bases, and 7 bases lay outside the gene matches. The germline CDR1 and CDR2 sequences are MNHNS and SASEGT. CDR3 amino acids: CASIRQGKAYEQYF. The DNA of the CDR3 is TGTGCCAGCATTCGACAGGGGAAGGCCTACGAGCAGTACTTC.

Regarding this clone: Within the sample, other DNA sequences also encode this same CDR3. The rearrangement joins TRBV29-1 to TRBJ1-2; 7 nucleotides line up with TRBD1. Per the germline V gene, CDR1 is SQVTM and CDR2 is ANQGSEA. With V trimmed by 4 bases and J by 4 bases, 0 bases remained unmatched. The CDR3 has 11 residues. For the CDR3, the DNA is TGCAGCGTTGGACAGGGCTATGGCTACACCTTC. Amino acid sequence: CSVGQGYGYTF. Full variable domain (remainder filled in from reference TRBV29-1 and TRBJ1-2): SAVISQKPSRDICQRGTSLTIQCQVDSQVTMMFWYRQQPGQSLTLIATANQGSEATYESGFVIDKFPISRPNLTFSTLTVSNMSPEDSSIYLCSVGQGYGYTFGSGTRLTVV.

The V call is TRBV30, the J call TRBJ2-7; 12 bases map to TRBD1. The junction had 6 bases not matched to a gene; V was cut back by 0 bases and J by 6 bases. This CDR3 comprises 15 residues. CDR1 is GTSNPN, CDR2 SVGIG, per germline (reference sequence). The chain's CDR3 is CAWSVGTGGPSEQYF. CDR3 DNA: TGTGCCTGGAGTGTCGGGACAGGGGGCCCCAGCGAGCAGTACTTC.

The chain couples TRBV11-2 to TRBJ2-7, with D perhaps TRBD1 (6 bases). The CDR3 runs to 13 residues. The V end lost 3 bases, the J end lost 6 bases, and 12 bases lay between the germline ends. Germline CDR1 is SGHAT and CDR2 is FQNNGV. CDR3 bases: TGTGCCAGCAGCTTCGACAGGTTATCCGAGCAGTACTTC. This translates into CASSFDRLSEQYF.

The chain is built from TRBV9 and TRBJ1-3; 7 bases are a match to TRBD1. V shed 3 bases and J 4 bases; nucleotides not matched to a gene: 10. The germline V gene encodes CDR1 SGDLS and CDR2 YYNGEE. This CDR3 region has 16 residues. The CDR3 DNA reads as TGTGCCAGCAGCGCGCCGACTGCAGGGGGAGGAAACACCATATATTTT. Translated: CASSAPTAGGGNTIYF.

This chain joins TRBV6-6 and TRBJ2-7; 9 bases fit TRBD1. The CDR3 runs to 14 residues. Trimming took 6 bases from V and 4 from J; bases not matched to a gene: 7. The germline V gene has CDR1 MNHNY and CDR2 SVGAGI (reference sequence). The CDR3 nucleotides are TGTGCCAGCAGACCGGGACAGGGTACGTACGAGCAGTACTTC. Translation gives CASRPGQGTYEQYF.

V usage is TRBV6-5 and J usage is TRBJ1-1; the match to TRBD1 covers 7 bases. CDR1 is MNHEY, CDR2 SVGAGI, per germline. V lost 0 bases, J lost 4 bases, and 5 bases stayed unmatched. This CDR3 region has 15 residues. CDR3 protein: CASSYSFRGSTEAFF. The CDR3, as DNA: TGTGCCAGCAGTTACTCATTCAGGGGGTCCACTGAAGCTTTCTTT.

CDR3 in DNA: TGTGCCAGTAGTATCGGAAGCGGGTGGGGTGAGCAGTACTTC. This codes for CASSIGSGWGEQYF. The V gene is TRBV19, the J gene TRBJ2-7, with D maybe TRBD2 (6 bases). V was pared by 3 bases and J by 7 bases, with 16 bases between. The germline V gene encodes CDR1 LNHDA and CDR2 SQIVND (reference sequence). CDR3 size: 14 residues.

The V call is TRBV2, the J call TRBJ2-2; 8 positions agree with TRBD1. Germline trimming cut 7 bases from V and 4 bases from J; bases unmatched to any gene: 8. The CDR3 has 15 residues. Germline assignment: CDR1 SNHLY and CDR2 FYNNEI. CDR3 loop: CASTRETGVTGELFF. DNA for the CDR3: TGTGCCAGCACCAGGGAGACAGGGGTCACCGGGGAGCTGTTTTTT.

This clone showed up just once. The genes are TRBV7-2 and TRBJ2-2; 8 positions match TRBD1. Germline lookup yields CDR1 SGHTA and CDR2 FQGNSA. V lost 5 bases, J lost 4 bases, and 6 bases stayed unmatched. The length of the CDR3 is 15 residues. CDR3 in amino acids: CASSKQGVGTGELFF. CDR3 nucleotide sequence: TGTGCCAGCAGCAAACAGGGGGTGGGCACCGGGGAGCTGTTTTTT.

The J gene is TRBJ1-2, the V gene TRBV11-1; D is possibly TRBD1 (6 bases). Germline CDR1 reads SGHAT; CDR2 reads FQDESV (reference sequence). The V end was cut by 3 bases, the J end by 7 bases, with 15 bases between. This CDR3 region has 14 residues. CDR3 DNA: TGTGCCAGCAGCTTCGATGGACAGAGCTCTGGCTACACCTTC. Its translation is CASSFDGQSSGYTF.

A word on this clone: Other DNA sequences in this specimen translate into the identical CDR3. The V call is TRBV7-6, the J call TRBJ2-7; TRBD1 aligns across 7 bases. Germline-derived CDR1 and CDR2 are SGHVS and FNYEAQ. CDR3 length: 14 amino acids. Losses at the gene ends were 1 base for V and 3 bases for J; bases not matched to a gene: 3. The CDR3 coding sequence is TGTGCCAGCAGCTTAGGAGGGGGCGGCTACGAGCAGTACTTC. This sequence encodes CASSLGGGGYEQYF.

The gene calls are TRBV7-3 and TRBJ2-5; maybe TRBD2 (6 bases). Germline V gene data show CDR1 as SGHTA and CDR2 as FQGTGA. V gave up 2 bases and J gave up 5 bases, with 15 bases separating them. The CDR3 sequence is 15 residues long. The CDR3 DNA sequence: TGTGCCAGCAGCTTACGGCGGGGCCTCGGGGAGACCCAGTACTTC. This gives the protein CASSLRRGLGETQYF.

The V and J genes are TRBV7-2 and TRBJ1-5, with D possibly TRBD1 on 6 matching bases. Trimming left V 4 bases short and J 5 bases short, with 21 bases between. Germline V lookup: CDR1 SGHTA, CDR2 FQGNSA. The length of the CDR3 is 17 residues. DNA for the CDR3: TGTGCCAGCAGCTACCAGGGGAAGGGGTGGGTGCATCAGCCCCAGCATTTT. This codes for CASSYQGKGWVHQPQHF.

The CDR3 nucleotides are TGCGCCAGCAGCTCGCTAGCGGGAGATGCGCAGTTCTTC. Translating it yields CASSSLAGDAQFF. The rearrangement uses TRBV5-1 and TRBJ2-1; 10 nucleotides line up with TRBD2. CDR3 size: 13 residues. CDR1 is SGHRS, CDR2 YFSETQ, per germline. V gave up 3 bases and J gave up 12 bases; unmatched junction bases: 6.

This sequence joins TRBV28 and TRBJ1-4; TRBD1 matches 9 bases. Germline V gene lookup returns CDR1 MDHEN and CDR2 SYDVKM. Trimming removed 6 bases from V and 7 bases from J; junction bases left unmatched: 6. This CDR3 has 14 residues. The CDR3 nucleotides are TGTGCCAGCAGAACAGGGGGCGCGGGTGAAAAACTGTTTTTT. Its protein is CASRTGGAGEKLFF.

This clone appeared a few times. The rearrangement links TRBV5-8 to TRBJ1-1; the match to TRBD1 covers 7 bases. The CDR3 runs to 14 residues. Trimming at V came to 0 bases and at J to 6 bases, leaving 5 bases not matched to a gene. The germline gives CDR1 SGHTS, CDR2 YDEGEE. This chain's CDR3 is CASSLGGTAPEAFF. In DNA, the CDR3 is TGTGCCAGCAGCTTGGGAGGGACAGCCCCTGAAGCTTTCTTT.

The V gene is TRBV6-5, the J gene TRBJ2-7, with TRBD1 identical over 7 bases. This CDR3 comprises 16 residues. V lost 0 bases, J lost 5 bases, and 10 bases stayed unmatched. From germline, CDR1 is MNHEY and CDR2 SVGAGI. The CDR3 protein is CASSYSSYRGHNEQYF. CDR3 nucleotide sequence: TGTGCCAGCAGTTACTCCTCGTACAGGGGTCACAACGAGCAGTACTTC.

CDR3 sequence: CASSDTSGANVLTF. In DNA form, the CDR3 reads TGTGCCAGCAGCGACACCTCTGGGGCCAACGTCCTGACTTTC. The V and J genes are TRBV5-8 and TRBJ2-6; D unresolved. CDR3 length: 14 amino acids. From germline, CDR1 is SGHTS and CDR2 YDEGEE. Trimming pared 4 bases from V and 0 bases from J, leaving 5 bases between.

This chain links TRBV6-1 with TRBJ2-5, with TRBD1 identical over 10 bases. CDR1 is MNHNS and CDR2 is SASEGT in the germline V gene. The CDR3 has 16 amino acids. Germline trimming cut 0 bases from V and 5 bases from J; bases unmatched to any gene: 6. CDR3 residues: CASSEAPGQGHETQYF. The DNA for the CDR3 is TGTGCCAGCAGTGAAGCCCCGGGACAGGGGCACGAGACCCAGTACTTC.

The gene calls are TRBV6-1 and TRBJ2-1; the match to TRBD2 covers 9 bases. The CDR3 length is 16 residues. V gave up 2 bases and J gave up 8 bases; unmatched junction bases: 10. The V gene's germline CDR1 is MNHNS and CDR2 SASEGT. The CDR3 coding sequence is TGTGCCAGCAGTGAATACAGCGGACTAGCGTTAGATGAGCAGTTCTTC. The encoded protein is CASSEYSGLALDEQFF.

This clone turned up a few times. The gene calls are TRBV7-6 and TRBJ2-1; perhaps TRBD1 as D (5 bases). Between the trimmed V and J ends, which lost 3 bases and 5 bases, there was a span of 8 bases. In germline, CDR1 is SGHVS, CDR2 FNYEAQ. The CDR3 loop spans 13 amino acids. CDR3 bases: TGTGCCAGCAGCTTTTCGACAGACAATGAGCAGTTCTTC. This codes for CASSFSTDNEQFF.

J is TRBJ2-1 and V is TRBV10-3, with 8 bases lining up with TRBD2. The germline V gene encodes CDR1 ENHRY and CDR2 SYGVKD. The CDR3 sequence is 14 residues long. J gave up 6 bases and V 9 bases, and 10 bases lay outside the gene matches. CDR3 region: CAIQREKVRNEQFF. CDR3 nucleotide sequence: TGTGCCATTCAGCGGGAGAAGGTTCGCAATGAGCAGTTCTTC.